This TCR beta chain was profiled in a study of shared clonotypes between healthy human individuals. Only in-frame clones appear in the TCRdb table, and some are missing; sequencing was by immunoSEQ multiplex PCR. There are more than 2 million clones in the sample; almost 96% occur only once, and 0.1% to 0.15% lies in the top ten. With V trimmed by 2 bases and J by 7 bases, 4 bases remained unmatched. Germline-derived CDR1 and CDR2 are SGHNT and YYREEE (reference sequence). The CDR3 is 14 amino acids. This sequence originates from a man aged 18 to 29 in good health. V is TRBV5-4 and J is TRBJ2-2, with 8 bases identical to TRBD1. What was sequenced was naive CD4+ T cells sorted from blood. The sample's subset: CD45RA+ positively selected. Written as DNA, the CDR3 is TGTGCCAGCAGCTTCCAGGGGGCGAACGGGGAGCTGTTTTTT. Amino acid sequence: CASSFQGANGELFF.